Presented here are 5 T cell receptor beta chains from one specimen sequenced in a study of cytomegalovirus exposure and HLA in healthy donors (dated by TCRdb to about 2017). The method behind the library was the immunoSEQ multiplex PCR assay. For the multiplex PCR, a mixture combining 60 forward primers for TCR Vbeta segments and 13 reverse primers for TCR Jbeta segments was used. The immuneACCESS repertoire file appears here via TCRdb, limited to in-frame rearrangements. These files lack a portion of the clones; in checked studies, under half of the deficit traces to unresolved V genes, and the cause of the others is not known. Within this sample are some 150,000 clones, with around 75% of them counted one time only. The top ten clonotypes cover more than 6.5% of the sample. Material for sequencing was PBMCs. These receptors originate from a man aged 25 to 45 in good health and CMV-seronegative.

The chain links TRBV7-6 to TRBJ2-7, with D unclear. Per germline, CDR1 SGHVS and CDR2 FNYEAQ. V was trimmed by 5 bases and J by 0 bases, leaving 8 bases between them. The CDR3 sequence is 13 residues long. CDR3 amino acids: CASSPDISYEQYF. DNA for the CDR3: TGTGCCAGCAGCCCTGACATCTCCTACGAGCAGTACTTC. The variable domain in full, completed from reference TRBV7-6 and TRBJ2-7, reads GAGVSQSPRYKVTKRGQDVALRCDPISGHVSLYWYRQALGQGPEFLTYFNYEAQQDKSGLPNDRFSAERPEGSISTLTIQRTEQRDSAMYRCASSPDISYEQYFGPGTRLTVT.

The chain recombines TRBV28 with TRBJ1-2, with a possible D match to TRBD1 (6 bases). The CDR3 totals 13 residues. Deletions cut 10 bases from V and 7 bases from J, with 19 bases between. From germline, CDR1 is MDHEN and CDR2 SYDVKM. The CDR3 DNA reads TGTGCCATCACCATACAGGGTAGTGGTGGCTACACCTTC. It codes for CAITIQGSGGYTF.

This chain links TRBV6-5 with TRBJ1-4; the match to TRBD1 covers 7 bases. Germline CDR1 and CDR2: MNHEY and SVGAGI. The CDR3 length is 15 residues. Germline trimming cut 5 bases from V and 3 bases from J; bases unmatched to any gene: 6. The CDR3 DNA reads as TGTGCCAGCAGTAGAGAGGGACAGCCTAATGAAAAACTGTTTTTT. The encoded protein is CASSREGQPNEKLFF.

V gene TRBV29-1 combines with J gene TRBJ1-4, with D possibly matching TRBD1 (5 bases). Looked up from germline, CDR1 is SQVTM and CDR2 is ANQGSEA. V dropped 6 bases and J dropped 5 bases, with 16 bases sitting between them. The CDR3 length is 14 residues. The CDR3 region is CSVAWTSQNEKLFF. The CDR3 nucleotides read TGCAGCGTGGCCTGGACAAGCCAAAATGAAAAACTGTTTTTT.

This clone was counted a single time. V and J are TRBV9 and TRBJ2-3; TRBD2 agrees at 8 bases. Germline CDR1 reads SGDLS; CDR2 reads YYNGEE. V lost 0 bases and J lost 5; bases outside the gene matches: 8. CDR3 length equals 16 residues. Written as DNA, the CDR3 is TGTGCCAGCAGCGTAGGAACGGGGGGGCCAGAAGATACGCAGTATTTT. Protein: CASSVGTGGPEDTQYF.